The 27 T cell receptor beta chains listed next were all sequenced from one sample in a study of cytomegalovirus exposure and HLA in healthy donors (dated by TCRdb to about 2017). The library was generated by the immunoSEQ multiplex PCR assay. A mixture of 60 forward primers for TCR Vbeta segments and 13 reverse primers for TCR Jbeta segments was used in the multiplex PCR. TCRdb provides this immuneACCESS table in a form limited to in-frame rearrangements. Some clones are lacking; in checked studies, under half of them reflect an unresolved V gene, and why the rest are absent is not known. Within this sample are over 150,000 clones, with about three quarters of them counted one time only. 4% of the sample belongs to the ten largest clones. Sequenced sample: PBMCs. These receptors all stem from a woman aged 40 to 50 in good health and CMV-seronegative.

V gene TRBV10-3 combines with J gene TRBJ1-5; tentatively, D is TRBD1 (5 bases). This CDR3 spans 13 amino acids. Trimming pared 6 bases from V and 5 bases from J, leaving 11 bases between. Germline lookup yields CDR1 ENHRY and CDR2 SYGVKD. CDR3 loop: CAIRPREDQPQHF. The CDR3 DNA follows: TGTGCCATCAGGCCCAGGGAGGATCAGCCCCAGCATTTT.

The rearrangement links TRBV30 to TRBJ2-7; D perhaps matches TRBD1 (5 bases). V lost 4 bases and J 3 bases, leaving 13 bases between the germline ends. Germline CDR1 GTSNPN, CDR2 SVGIG (reference sequence). The CDR3 runs to 13 residues. In DNA form, the CDR3 reads TGTGCCTGGACCAAGGGGATTCTCTACGAGCAGTACTTC. Protein: CAWTKGILYEQYF.

The rearrangement links TRBV5-6 to TRBJ2-7; 11 bases are shared with TRBD2. V was pared by 4 bases and J by 3 bases, with 15 bases of the junction left unmatched. Per the germline V gene, CDR1 is SGHDT and CDR2 is YYEEEE. The CDR3 covers 18 residues. The CDR3 DNA reads as TGTGCCAGCAGCCCGGGACTAGCGGCAGTCCAAACTTACTACGAGCAGTACTTC. It codes for CASSPGLAAVQTYYEQYF. Based on the CDR3 plus reference TRBV5-6 and TRBJ2-7, the full variable domain is DAGVTQSPTHLIKTRGQQVTLRCSPKSGHDTVSWYQQALGQGPQFIFQYYEEEERQRGNFPDRFSGHQFPNYSSELNVNALLLGDSALYLCASSPGLAAVQTYYEQYFGPGTRLTVT.

This clone has more than one count but fewer than ten. The gene calls are TRBV10-2 and TRBJ2-1; 7 nucleotides agree with TRBD2. Germline loops: CDR1 WSHSY, CDR2 SAAADI. This CDR3 contains 15 residues. Unmatched junction bases numbered 13, after V lost 6 bases and J lost 8 bases. The CDR3 coding sequence is TGCGCCAGCAGCTATCTAGCGCTAGGGAGGGATGAGCAGTTCTTC. It encodes CASSYLALGRDEQFF.

The chain recombines TRBV6-6 with TRBJ1-5; TRBD1 agrees at 9 bases. The CDR3 consists of 16 residues. Per germline, CDR1 MNHNY and CDR2 SVGAGI (reference sequence). The V and J ends lost 2 bases and 7 bases, in that order; junction bases with no gene match: 9. In DNA form, the CDR3 reads TGTGCCAGCAGTTACCCAACTGACAGGGGGTGGCAGCCCCAGCATTTT. Its translation: CASSYPTDRGWQPQHF.

The chain employs TRBV5-6 and TRBJ2-5; the D gene is possibly TRBD2 (5 bases). The V end lost 1 base, the J end lost 5 bases, and 12 bases lay between the germline ends. This CDR3 is 14 amino acids long. The germline gives CDR1 SGHDT, CDR2 YYEEEE. For the CDR3, the DNA is TGTGCCAGCAGCTTGTTGGGTCGAGGGGAGACCCAGTACTTC. This translates into CASSLLGRGETQYF.

V usage is TRBV10-2 and J usage is TRBJ2-5, with D tentatively TRBD2 (6 bases). Per the germline V gene, CDR1 is WSHSY and CDR2 is SAAADI. The CDR3 covers 14 residues. Trimming removed 7 bases from V and 5 bases from J, with 17 bases in between. Here the CDR3 reads CASMGRESWETQYF. CDR3 sequence (DNA): TGCGCCAGCATGGGTCGGGAGAGCTGGGAGACCCAGTACTTC.

The gene calls are TRBV30 and TRBJ1-2; D perhaps matches TRBD1 (6 bases). The CDR3 has 12 amino acids. The germline V and J ends were trimmed by 4 bases and 4 bases, with 10 bases remaining between them. The germline V gene encodes CDR1 GTSNPN and CDR2 SVGIG (reference sequence). This chain's CDR3 is CAWKTDSYGYTF. The CDR3 bases are TGTGCCTGGAAAACGGACAGCTATGGCTACACCTTC.

The genes are TRBV5-1 and TRBJ1-2; the match to TRBD1 covers 10 bases. The ends lost 1 base at V and 7 bases at J; junction bases unmatched: 10. CDR1 and CDR2 from the germline V gene are SGHRS and YFSETQ. The CDR3 totals 16 residues. CDR3 sequence reads: CASSLIGGQGFGGYTF. The CDR3 coding sequence is TGCGCCAGCAGCTTGATTGGGGGACAGGGGTTTGGTGGCTACACCTTC.

The chain carries TRBV5-1 and TRBJ1-4, with 8 bases identical to TRBD1. Per the germline V gene, CDR1 is SGHRS and CDR2 is YFSETQ. The CDR3 is 14 amino acids. Trimming cost V 2 bases and J 7 bases; bases outside gene matches: 4. The CDR3 nucleotides are TGCGCCAGCAGCTTCCGACAGGGGAGTGAAAAACTGTTTTTT. It specifies CASSFRQGSEKLFF.

The V call is TRBV18, the J call TRBJ1-4; D gene unclear. The CDR3 covers 13 residues. Germline V gene sequence: CDR1 KGHSH, CDR2 LQKENI. Between the trimmed V and J ends, which lost 3 bases and 5 bases, there was a span of 7 bases. CDR3 region: CASSPRGNEKLFF. The CDR3 DNA reads as TGTGCCAGCTCACCCCGGGGAAATGAAAAACTGTTTTTT.

J is TRBJ1-6 and V is TRBV27, with a possible D match to TRBD1 (6 bases). CDR3 length equals 16 residues. Germline values: CDR1 MNHEY, CDR2 SMNVEV (reference sequence). With 5 bases removed from V and 7 bases from J, the gap between germline ends came to 18 bases. The CDR3 protein is CASSPTGPARNSPLHF. CDR3 nucleotide sequence: TGTGCCAGCAGTCCCACAGGGCCCGCCCGCAATTCACCCCTCCACTTT.

The V gene is TRBV6-5, the J gene TRBJ2-5; maybe TRBD1 (5 bases). The CDR3 spans 13 residues. CDR1 MNHEY and CDR2 SVGAGI come from the germline V gene. V was trimmed by 2 bases and J by 5 bases, leaving 9 bases between them. In nucleotides, the CDR3 is TGTGCCAGCAGTTACGAGTCAGGGGAGACCCAGTACTTC. Residues: CASSYESGETQYF.

V and J are TRBV30 and TRBJ2-4; TRBD2 matches at 14 bases. There are 16 residues in the CDR3. CDR1 and CDR2 (germline): GTSNPN, SVGIG (reference sequence). J gave up 5 bases and V 2 bases, and 5 bases lay outside the gene matches. The CDR3 reads CAWSKGLAGVENIQYF. CDR3 in DNA: TGTGCCTGGAGTAAGGGACTAGCGGGGGTGGAAAACATTCAGTACTTC.

The CDR3 DNA reads as TGTGCCAGCAGCCACACAGGGCCCTACGAGCAGTACTTC. This sequence encodes CASSHTGPYEQYF. The chain uses TRBV6-1 and TRBJ2-7, with a weak D call TRBD1 (6 bases). The CDR3 is 13 residues long. From germline, CDR1 is MNHNS and CDR2 SASEGT. V lost 6 bases, J lost 2 bases, and 11 bases lay in between.

CDR3 sequence reads: CATSRDRAETQYF. The CDR3 DNA reads as TGTGCCACCAGCAGGGACAGGGCCGAGACCCAGTACTTC. The chain carries TRBV15 and TRBJ2-5; 8 nucleotides match TRBD1. The germline gives CDR1 LNHNV, CDR2 YYDKDF (reference sequence). V dropped 3 bases and J dropped 5; count of bases not matched to a gene: 2. The CDR3 length is 13 residues.

V gene TRBV11-2 combines with J gene TRBJ1-6; 8 positions match TRBD1. The germline V gene has CDR1 SGHAT and CDR2 FQNNGV. Trimming removed 4 bases from V and 9 bases from J; junction bases left unmatched: 5. The length of the CDR3 is 14 residues. In nucleotides, the CDR3 is TGTGCCAGCAGCTATCAGGGGGCAGGTTCACCCCTCCACTTT. Protein product: CASSYQGAGSPLHF.

The J gene is TRBJ1-3, the V gene TRBV25-1; D is undetermined. The CDR3 length is 16 residues. V was clipped by 3 bases and J by 0 bases, with 12 bases between them. From germline, CDR1 is MGHDK and CDR2 SYGVNS. CDR3 region: CASSDAVAPSGNTIYF. The CDR3 nucleotides read TGTGCCAGCAGTGATGCTGTGGCCCCCTCTGGAAACACCATATATTTT.

This chain links TRBV27 with TRBJ1-1, with 9 bases aligning to TRBD1. Germline CDR1 reads MNHEY; CDR2 reads SMNVEV (reference sequence). V trimming: 5 bases; J trimming: 1 base; junction bases outside the gene matches: 2. The length of the CDR3 is 14 residues. The CDR3 protein is CASSVGQGNTEAFF. The CDR3 DNA sequence: TGTGCCAGCAGTGTGGGACAGGGGAACACTGAAGCTTTCTTT.

The chain has TRBV13 and TRBJ1-1; TRBD1 is a possible D gene (6 bases). The CDR3 runs 16 residues. Germline values: CDR1 PRHDT, CDR2 FYEKMQ (reference sequence). The V end lost 5 bases, the J end lost 0 bases, and 16 bases lay between the germline ends. Here the CDR3 DNA reads TGTGCCAGCAGCCCCCCCCGATGGGGGCTGAACACTGAAGCTTTCTTT. It is translated as CASSPPRWGLNTEAFF. The full variable domain, completed using reference TRBV13 and TRBJ1-1, is AAGVIQSPRHLIKEKRETATLKCYPIPRHDTVYWYQQGPGQDPQFLISFYEKMQSDKGSIPDRFSAQQFSDYHSELNMSSLELGDSALYFCASSPPRWGLNTEAFFGQGTRLTVV.

A single count supports this clone. In DNA, the CDR3 is TGTGCCAGCAGCCGCGAGATCGATCAGCCCCAGCATTTT. Translated: CASSREIDQPQHF. The chain recombines TRBV5-8 with TRBJ1-5; D is unresolved. This CDR3 has 13 residues. V was clipped by 4 bases and J by 5 bases, with 10 bases between them. CDR1 is SGHTS and CDR2 is YDEGEE in the germline V gene.

This sequence joins TRBV6-5 and TRBJ1-1, with a possible D match to TRBD1 (5 bases). The length of the CDR3 is 14 residues. Germline V CDR1 and CDR2: MNHEY, SVGAGI. V lost 1 base and J 4 bases, leaving 10 bases between the germline ends. Here the CDR3 DNA reads TGTGCCAGCAGTTACTTGGGGGAGGCCACTGAAGCTTTCTTT. Protein: CASSYLGEATEAFF.

The CDR3 DNA follows: TGTGCCAGCAGTTTACCCTCCCAGGGGACCTGGCCCCAGCATTTT. Translation gives CASSLPSQGTWPQHF. J is TRBJ1-5 and V is TRBV28; TRBD1 is a possible D gene (6 bases). CDR3 length: 15 residues. Germline values: CDR1 MDHEN, CDR2 SYDVKM. Between the trimmed V and J ends, which lost 2 bases and 9 bases, there was a span of 17 bases.

The CDR3 DNA is TGTGCCAGCAGCCCGAGAATAGCGGGCCCCTACGAGCAGTACTTC. Translating it yields CASSPRIAGPYEQYF. The V and J genes are TRBV7-2 and TRBJ2-7, with 7 bases aligning to TRBD2. The germline gives CDR1 SGHTA, CDR2 FQGNSA. This CDR3 comprises 15 residues. V lost 5 bases to trimming and J lost 2 bases; unmatched junction nucleotides: 9.

V gene TRBV28 combines with J gene TRBJ1-4; D might be TRBD1 (6 bases). CDR3 size: 13 residues. Trimming shortened V by 2 bases and J by 8 bases, and 9 bases separated the two germline ends. CDR1 is MDHEN, CDR2 SYDVKM, per germline. The CDR3 loop reads CASSLGGAEKLFF. CDR3 DNA sequence: TGTGCCAGCAGTTTAGGGGGGGCGGAAAAACTGTTTTTT.

The chain joins TRBV7-8 to TRBJ2-7, with D hard to call. This CDR3 is 14 amino acids long. Germline V gene data show CDR1 as SGHVS and CDR2 as FQNEAQ. Trimming left V 5 bases short and J 2 bases short, with 13 bases between. CDR3 protein: CASSKKTLPYEQYF. The DNA of the CDR3 is TGTGCCAGCAGCAAAAAGACACTCCCCTACGAGCAGTACTTC.

This clone was seen a single time. This chain links TRBV4-1 with TRBJ2-3, with 7 bases identical to TRBD2. The V gene end was trimmed by 1 base and the J gene end by 11 bases; junction bases not matched to a gene: 12. The CDR3 runs 15 residues. Per germline, CDR1 MGHRA and CDR2 YSYEKL. The CDR3 protein is CASSQVLRTSEGQYF. Here the CDR3 DNA reads TGCGCCAGCAGCCAAGTTCTCCGTACTAGCGAAGGGCAGTATTTT.